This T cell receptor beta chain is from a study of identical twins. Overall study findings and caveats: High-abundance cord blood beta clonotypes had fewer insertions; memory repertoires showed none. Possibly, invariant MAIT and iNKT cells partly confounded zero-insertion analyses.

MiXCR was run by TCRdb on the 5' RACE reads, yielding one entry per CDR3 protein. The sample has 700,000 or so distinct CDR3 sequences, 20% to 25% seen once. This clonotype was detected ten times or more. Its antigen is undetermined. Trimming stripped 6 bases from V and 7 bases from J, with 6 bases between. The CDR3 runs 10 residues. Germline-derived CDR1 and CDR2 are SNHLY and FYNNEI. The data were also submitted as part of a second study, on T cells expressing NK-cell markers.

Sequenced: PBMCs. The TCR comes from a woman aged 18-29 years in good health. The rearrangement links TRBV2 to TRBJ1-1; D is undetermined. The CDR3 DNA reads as TGTGCCAGCAGCTTGGGTGAAGCTTTCTTT. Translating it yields CASSLGEAFF.